These 20 T cell receptor beta chains were all obtained from the same sample, sequenced in a study of follicular helper T cells after annual influenza vaccination. Clones were read by immunoSEQ multiplex PCR, and TCRdb kept only the in-frame ones, dropping some. The sample contains about 1,300 clones, roughly 84% of which appear only once. Time point noted: 2015-2016 season, pre-vaccination. Sample: CXCR5+ CD38+ circulating T follicular helper cells from blood, taken on the day of influenza vaccination. Subset: circulating Tfh, non-naive CD4+CXCR5+PD-1+ (ICOS+CD38+ or ICOS-CD38-). The origin of the receptors is an adult who received the influenza vaccine.

This chain connects TRBV29-1 to TRBJ1-2; D call uncertain. Germline V gene lookup returns CDR1 SQVTM and CDR2 ANQGSEA. Trimming left V 5 bases short and J 4 bases short, with 8 bases between. The CDR3 consists of 11 residues. The CDR3 sequence is CSVSDLYGYTF. CDR3 coding DNA: TGCAGCGTTTCCGACCTCTATGGCTACACCTTC.

The chain couples TRBV18 to TRBJ2-4; a weak D match, TRBD2 (5 bases). Trimming removed 3 bases at V and 1 base at J, with 10 bases between. The CDR3 extends over 15 amino acids. CDR1 and CDR2 (germline): KGHSH, LQKENI. The chain's CDR3 is CASSPSAEAKNIQYF. DNA for the CDR3: TGTGCCAGCTCACCCTCAGCGGAGGCCAAAAACATTCAGTACTTC.

The chain combines TRBV5-1 with TRBJ1-4; D is possibly TRBD1 (6 bases). Per germline, CDR1 SGHRS and CDR2 YFSETQ. CDR3 length: 16 residues. The V end was cut by 4 bases, the J end by 5 bases, with 18 bases between. The CDR3 reads CASSRSGGALNEKLFF. The CDR3 DNA sequence: TGCGCCAGCAGCCGGTCGGGGGGCGCCCTAAATGAAAAACTGTTTTTT.

The chain uses TRBV19 and TRBJ2-5; D call uncertain. Germline lookup yields CDR1 LNHDA and CDR2 SQIVND (reference sequence). The CDR3 totals 13 residues. The V gene lost 5 bases and the J gene lost 2 bases, with 9 bases spanning the gap. The DNA for the CDR3 is TGTGCCAGTAGTTACGACTGGCAAGAGACCCAGTACTTC. This encodes CASSYDWQETQYF.

This chain connects TRBV10-3 to TRBJ2-7; D is perhaps TRBD1 (6 bases). This CDR3 is built from 14 residues. CDR1 ENHRY and CDR2 SYGVKD come from the germline V gene. Trimming shortened V by 0 bases and J by 8 bases, and 14 bases separated the two germline ends. The CDR3 is CAISESGEGQKQYF. For the CDR3, the DNA is TGTGCCATCAGTGAGTCGGGTGAAGGACAGAAGCAGTACTTC.

The V and J genes are TRBV6-6 and TRBJ2-1, with D perhaps given as TRBD1 or TRBD2 (5 bases each). The V gene's germline CDR1 is MNHNY and CDR2 SVGAGI (reference sequence). Trimming left V 4 bases short and J 9 bases short, with 19 bases between. There are 15 residues in the CDR3. CDR3 in DNA: TGTGCCAGCAGTTTTGTTGGACCACAGAGGGGTGAGCAGTTCTTC. It is translated as CASSFVGPQRGEQFF.

CDR3 in amino acids: CASSRTGGDYGYTF. The CDR3 bases are TGTGCCAGCAGCCGGACAGGGGGAGACTATGGCTACACCTTC. The rearrangement links TRBV6-5 to TRBJ1-2, with 10 bases aligning to TRBD1. CDR3 length: 14 residues. V trimming: 6 bases; J trimming: 3 bases; junction bases outside the gene matches: 4. Germline V gene data show CDR1 as MNHEY and CDR2 as SVGAGI.

The DNA of the CDR3 is TGTGCCAGTAGTGGGACAGGGCCCACTGAAGCTTTCTTT. Protein sequence: CASSGTGPTEAFF. The chain uses TRBV19 and TRBJ1-1; the match to TRBD1 covers 9 bases. The CDR3 has 13 residues. V lost 5 bases and J lost 4; bases outside the gene matches: 2. In germline, CDR1 is LNHDA, CDR2 SQIVND (reference sequence).

This rearrangement joins TRBV2 to TRBJ2-2; 10 bases match TRBD1. CDR1 SNHLY and CDR2 FYNNEI come from the germline V gene. The CDR3 sequence is 15 residues long. V lost 4 bases to trimming and J lost 5 bases; unmatched junction nucleotides: 4. The CDR3: CASSGQGAGTGELFF. Here the CDR3 DNA reads TGTGCCAGCAGTGGACAGGGGGCCGGGACCGGGGAGCTGTTTTTT. Based on the CDR3 plus reference TRBV2 and TRBJ2-2, the full variable domain is EPEVTQTPSHQVTQMGQEVILRCVPISNHLYFYWYRQILGQKVEFLVSFYNNEISEKSEIFDDQFSVERPDGSNFTLKIRSTKLEDSAMYFCASSGQGAGTGELFFGEGSRLTVL.

The chain has TRBV9 and TRBJ2-2, with D tentatively TRBD2 (6 bases). The CDR3 has 15 amino acids. Looked up from germline, CDR1 is SGDLS and CDR2 is YYNGEE. V was cut by 0 bases and J by 6 bases, with 12 bases left in between. The CDR3 reads CASSVGAGSPGELFF. As DNA, the CDR3 is TGTGCCAGCAGCGTAGGGGCGGGGAGTCCCGGGGAGCTGTTTTTT.

This clone has only one observation. V usage is TRBV5-4 and J usage is TRBJ2-1; D possibly corresponds to TRBD2 (5 bases). The ends were cut back, 4 bases at V and 0 bases at J, with 14 bases in the middle. Germline assignment: CDR1 SGHNT and CDR2 YYREEE (reference sequence). The CDR3 runs 16 residues. CDR3 residues: CASSLSLASSYNEQFF. For the CDR3, the DNA is TGTGCCAGCAGCCTCTCCCTAGCCAGCTCCTACAATGAGCAGTTCTTC.

This clone was recorded once. The V gene is TRBV9, the J gene TRBJ1-5, with a tentative D call TRBD1 (5 bases). Germline-derived CDR1 and CDR2 are SGDLS and YYNGEE. With 7 bases removed from V and 4 bases from J, the gap between germline ends came to 12 bases. CDR3 length equals 13 residues. The CDR3 nucleotides read TGTGCCAGCGGACCGGGGCCGAATCAGCCCCAGCATTTT. It is translated as CASGPGPNQPQHF.

The chain couples TRBV18 to TRBJ2-5, with TRBD2 matching 10 bases. Losses at the gene ends were 2 bases for V and 5 bases for J; bases not matched to a gene: 8. The length of the CDR3 is 16 residues. The germline CDR1 and CDR2 sequences are KGHSH and LQKENI. The CDR3 reads CASSPVSAGGQETQYF. The CDR3 coding sequence is TGTGCCAGCTCACCAGTATCAGCGGGGGGGCAGGAGACCCAGTACTTC. Looking up the rest from reference TRBV18 and TRBJ2-5 gives the full variable domain: NAGVMQNPRHLVRRRGQEARLRCSPMKGHSHVYWYRQLPEEGLKFMVYLQKENIIDESGMPKERFSAEFPKEGPSILRIQQVVRGDSAAYFCASSPVSAGGQETQYFGPGTRLLVL.

This chain connects TRBV7-9 to TRBJ1-2; D possibly corresponds to TRBD1 (5 bases). The CDR3 has 15 amino acids. CDR1 is SEHNR, CDR2 FQNEAQ, per germline (reference sequence). V was pared by 5 bases and J by 6 bases, with 19 bases between. CDR3 nucleotides: TGTGCCAGCAGCCCCCTCGGGGGGAAGATAAATGGCTACACCTTC. Protein: CASSPLGGKINGYTF.

This clone was detected a few times. The chain has TRBV6-5 and TRBJ1-6; D might be TRBD1 (6 bases). Germline V gene lookup returns CDR1 MNHEY and CDR2 SVGAGI. Trimming shortened V by 8 bases and J by 9 bases, and 14 bases separated the two germline ends. The CDR3 sequence is 13 residues long. CDR3 sequence: CASGRGLGSPLHF. The CDR3 region has the DNA TGTGCCAGCGGTCGGGGGCTCGGTTCACCCCTCCACTTT.

V and J are TRBV19 and TRBJ1-5; 8 positions agree with TRBD1. The CDR3 length is 15 residues. Germline CDR1 is LNHDA and CDR2 is SQIVND (reference sequence). V dropped 7 bases and J dropped 3; count of bases not matched to a gene: 8. CDR3 loop: CASTPGQAYNQPQHF. Here the CDR3 DNA reads TGTGCCAGTACTCCGGGACAGGCGTACAATCAGCCCCAGCATTTT.

The chain carries TRBV5-1 and TRBJ2-1, with 8 nucleotides matching TRBD2. This CDR3 region has 14 residues. Per the germline V gene, CDR1 is SGHRS and CDR2 is YFSETQ. Unmatched junction bases numbered 3, after V lost 7 bases and J lost 0 bases. This CDR3 is CASSGGGSYNEQFF. The CDR3 DNA reads as TGCGCCAGCTCCGGGGGGGGCTCCTACAATGAGCAGTTCTTC.

The chain combines TRBV11-2 with TRBJ2-7, with D possibly matching TRBD2 (6 bases). Germline V gene sequence: CDR1 SGHAT, CDR2 FQNNGV. There are 15 residues in the CDR3. The V end lost 5 bases, the J end lost 0 bases, and 14 bases lay between the germline ends. CDR3 protein: CASSRDSTTSYEQYF. In nucleotides, the CDR3 is TGTGCCAGCAGCAGGGACTCGACCACCTCCTACGAGCAGTACTTC.

The chain has TRBV6-1 and TRBJ1-4, with a weak D call TRBD1 (5 bases). This CDR3 is built from 15 residues. V lost 5 bases to trimming and J lost 8 bases, with 18 bases between them. Germline CDR1 is MNHNS and CDR2 is SASEGT. CDR3 residues: CASSLPGQGDEKLFF. The DNA for the CDR3 is TGTGCCAGCAGTCTCCCCGGGCAGGGTGACGAAAAACTGTTTTTT.

J is TRBJ1-5 and V is TRBV2, with TRBD1 matching over 10 bases. The ends lost 4 bases at V and 9 bases at J; junction bases unmatched: 6. Germline V gives CDR1 SNHLY, CDR2 FYNNEI. The CDR3 loop spans 14 amino acids. The chain's CDR3 is CASSARQGAPPQHF. The CDR3 DNA follows: TGTGCCAGCAGTGCACGACAGGGGGCCCCGCCCCAGCATTTT.